This T cell receptor beta chain was sequenced in a study of long-term antiretroviral therapy in people with HIV (dated by TCRdb to between 2021 and 2022). Turning to the overall study: The earliest samples were collected about a decade before the 2015 WHO recommendation for immediate ART, when ART was typically delayed until CD4 counts fell. No cross-contamination during QIAcube processing turned up in test extractions that ran a monoclonal T-cell line alongside about 30 polyclonal samples. Whether ART initiation and durable HIV suppression were associated with changes in peripheral blood TRB repertoire composition and diversity was tested in a retrospective serial study. Of the 25 to 30 participants with HIV, some 12 were female. The cohort contributed over 150 cryopreserved PBMC samples from a few dozen adults with confirmed HIV infection, collected serially over a mean of about six years (range 1-12). Study-wide findings and limitations: ART initiation was associated with a significant increase in TRB diversity, but diversity stayed significantly below transplant donor controls even after long-term ART. Unsorted PBMC were profiled instead of sorted CD4+ and CD8+ T cells because pre-ART samples had limited cell numbers. Samples dated from the mid-2000s to the late 2010s, and the ART regimens used may be less effective than current ones. Owing to limited PBMC availability, only the TCR beta chain was sequenced, without alpha chain pairing. At every time point, the repertoire was dominated by expanded TRB clones first identified before ART initiation, although this dominance fluctuated and, in many PLHIV, declined after ART. Inferences about post-ART repertoire changes were limited because no data were available on ART adherence, viral resistance or therapy changes. HIV repertoires had narrower CDR3 length ranges than controls, and the network structure suggested an antigen-experienced repertoire that shifted only slightly toward naive after ART.

CDR1 SQVTM and CDR2 ANQGSEA were looked up in the germline V gene. The CDR3 contains 15 residues, cysteine and phenylalanine counted. The read is trimmed to its CDR3 DNA, 45 bases read in frame from base 1. V and J lose 5 bases and 0 bases, and a span of 17 bases separates them. The immunoSEQ hsTCRB v3.0 assay was used at survey level resolution to sequence the TRB variable region. A depth of roughly 35,000-55,000 T-cell genomes per sample was targeted for TRB sequencing. TRB libraries were pooled and sequenced on an Illumina MiSeq using a v3 150-cycle kit. On the study's bioinformatics: Repertoire analysis was performed in R inside a reproducible Nextflow workflow that covered QC, data transformation and analysis. LymphoSeq2, an R package for exploring AIRR-Seq data, was used to implement the custom analyses. After excluding a handful of samples that yielded fewer than 5000 total TRB sequences, 150 to 200 HIV repertoires remained for analysis. Among the roughly 200 retained HIV repertoires, approximately 57 were collected before ART initiation and over 120 were collected after ART initiation. Repertoires were downsampled to 5000 TRB nucleotide sequences, with summary statistics averaged over 100 downsampling iterations. Only TRB sequences with CDR3 regions of at least seven amino acids were retained for analysis. Diversity was measured with a Shannon entropy-derived clonality score and the Gini coefficient. Repertoire networks linked the top 5000 CDR3 amino acid sequences whenever two sequences differed by an edit distance of one. GLIPH2 predicted antigen specificity groups and MHC restriction for TRB CDR3 amino acid sequences. Known CMV, EBV, HIV or tissue antigen associations were flagged by matching CDR3 amino acid sequences against VDJdb and McPAS-TCR. Pre-ART, post-ART and control groups were compared with Wilcoxon signed-rank tests and Holm-Bonferroni correction. TCRdb limited this immuneACCESS table to in-frame rearrangements with V and J called. A share of clones is missing; checked studies link under half to unresolved V genes, and the rest is unexplained. V and J calls and clone size are copied from that table; D and trimming were computed from the DNA. This sample comprises approximately 17,000 clones, around 89% of them detected only once. 12% of the sample is in the top ten clones.

Comment on this clone: There is no known antigen for this receptor. No much larger clone exists at a distance of one base, and base qualities are not known.

Participants were included only if at least one PBMC sample before ART initiation and at least two post-ART samples were available. Treatment was received in the United States of America by all participants with HIV. Before DNA extraction, cryopreserved samples of about 0.9-11 million PBMC were thawed and then washed. At the time of the earliest PBMC sample for each participant with HIV, ages ranged from roughly 23 to 55 years. Each participant contributed PBMC samples from 1-4 timepoints before ART initiation and 2-8 timepoints after ART initiation, with a median of 7 samples. Serial HIV viral load, CD4+ T-cell count, ART history and demographic data were obtained for every participant. A Qiagen kit on a QIAcube was used to extract genomic DNA from unsorted PBMC, with samples processed in batches of 12.

The V and J segments used are TRBV29-1 and TRBJ2-7; tentative D gene TRBD1, with 6 bases matching. Sequenced material: unsorted PBMCs, taken 0.7 years before starting antiretroviral therapy. This sequence originates from a man between 45 and 60 years old with HIV. The CDR3 region: CSVMESGAPSYEQYF. The bases read TGCAGCGTTATGGAATCAGGGGCCCCCTCCTACGAGCAGTACTTC.